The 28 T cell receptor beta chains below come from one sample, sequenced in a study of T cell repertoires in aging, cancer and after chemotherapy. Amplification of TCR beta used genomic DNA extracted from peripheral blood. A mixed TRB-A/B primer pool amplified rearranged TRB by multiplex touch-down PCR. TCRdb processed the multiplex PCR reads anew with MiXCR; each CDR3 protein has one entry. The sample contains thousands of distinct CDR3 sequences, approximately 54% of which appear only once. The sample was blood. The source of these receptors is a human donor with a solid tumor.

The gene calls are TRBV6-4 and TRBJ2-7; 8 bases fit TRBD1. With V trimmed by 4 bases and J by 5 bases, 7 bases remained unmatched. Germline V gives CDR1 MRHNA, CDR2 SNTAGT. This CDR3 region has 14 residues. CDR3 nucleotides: TGTGCCAGCAGTGCCGGGGACAGGACAAACGAGCAGTACTTC. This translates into CASSAGDRTNEQYF.

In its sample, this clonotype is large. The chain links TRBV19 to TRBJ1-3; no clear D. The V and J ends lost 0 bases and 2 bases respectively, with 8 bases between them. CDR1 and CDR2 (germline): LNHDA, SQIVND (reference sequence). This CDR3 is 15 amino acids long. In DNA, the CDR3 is TGTGCCAGTAGTATAGATCTTACAACTGGAAACACCATATATTTT. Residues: CASSIDLTTGNTIYF.

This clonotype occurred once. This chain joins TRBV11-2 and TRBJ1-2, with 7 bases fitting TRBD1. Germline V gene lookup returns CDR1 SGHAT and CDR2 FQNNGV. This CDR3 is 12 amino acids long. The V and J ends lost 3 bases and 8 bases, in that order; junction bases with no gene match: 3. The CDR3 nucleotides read TGTGCCAGCAGCTTGGGACAGAGCGGCTACACCTTC. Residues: CASSLGQSGYTF.

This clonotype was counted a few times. The CDR3 nucleotides read TGCAGTGCTAGGGAGAGTGCTGGAAACACCATATATTTT. It translates to CSARESAGNTIYF. This sequence joins TRBV20-1 and TRBJ1-3; no clear D. The germline V gene has CDR1 DFQATT and CDR2 SNEGSKA (reference sequence). The CDR3 length is 13 residues. Trimming removed 3 bases at V and 2 bases at J, with 8 bases between.

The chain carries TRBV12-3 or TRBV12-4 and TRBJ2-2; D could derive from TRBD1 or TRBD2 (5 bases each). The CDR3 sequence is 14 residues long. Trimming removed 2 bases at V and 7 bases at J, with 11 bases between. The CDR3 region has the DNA TGTGCCAGCAGTTTAATAGGGACCCGCGGGGAGCTGTTTTTT. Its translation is CASSLIGTRGELFF.

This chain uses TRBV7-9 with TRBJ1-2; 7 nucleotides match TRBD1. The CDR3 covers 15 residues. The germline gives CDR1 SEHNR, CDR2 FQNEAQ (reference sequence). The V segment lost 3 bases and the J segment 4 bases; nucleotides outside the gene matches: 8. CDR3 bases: TGTGCCAGCAGCTTTACAGGGGTGAAGGGCTATGGCTACACCTTC. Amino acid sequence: CASSFTGVKGYGYTF.

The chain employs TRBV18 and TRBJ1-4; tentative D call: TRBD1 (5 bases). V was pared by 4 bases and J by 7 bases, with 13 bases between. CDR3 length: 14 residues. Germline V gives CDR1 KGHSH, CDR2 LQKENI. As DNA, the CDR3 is TGTGCCAGCTCACTTTTCGACCAGGGTGAAAAACTGTTTTTT. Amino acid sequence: CASSLFDQGEKLFF.

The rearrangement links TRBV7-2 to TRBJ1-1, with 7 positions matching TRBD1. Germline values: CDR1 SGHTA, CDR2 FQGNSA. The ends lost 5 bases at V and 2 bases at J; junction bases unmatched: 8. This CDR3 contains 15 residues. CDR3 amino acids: CASSQAGTANTEAFF. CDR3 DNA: TGTGCCAGCAGCCAAGCCGGGACAGCCAACACTGAAGCTTTCTTT.

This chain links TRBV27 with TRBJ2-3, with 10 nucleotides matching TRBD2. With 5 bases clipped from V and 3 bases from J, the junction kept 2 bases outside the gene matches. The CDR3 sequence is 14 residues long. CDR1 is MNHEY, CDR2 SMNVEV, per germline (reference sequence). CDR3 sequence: CASSQLAGTDTQYF. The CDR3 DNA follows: TGTGCCAGCAGTCAACTAGCGGGAACAGATACGCAGTATTTT.

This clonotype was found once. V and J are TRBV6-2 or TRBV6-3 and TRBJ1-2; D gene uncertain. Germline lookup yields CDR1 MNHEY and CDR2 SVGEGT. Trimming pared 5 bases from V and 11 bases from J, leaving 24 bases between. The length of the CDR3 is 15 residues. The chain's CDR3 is CASSLTSKTDLYYTF. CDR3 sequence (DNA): TGTGCCAGCAGTCTGACGAGTAAAACCGACCTGTATTACACCTTC.

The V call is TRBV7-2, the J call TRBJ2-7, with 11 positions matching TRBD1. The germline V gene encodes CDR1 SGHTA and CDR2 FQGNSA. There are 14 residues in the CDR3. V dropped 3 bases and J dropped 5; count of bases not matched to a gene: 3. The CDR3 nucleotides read TGTGCCAGCAGCTTCGGGACAGGGGGTAACGAGCAGTACTTC. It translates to CASSFGTGGNEQYF.

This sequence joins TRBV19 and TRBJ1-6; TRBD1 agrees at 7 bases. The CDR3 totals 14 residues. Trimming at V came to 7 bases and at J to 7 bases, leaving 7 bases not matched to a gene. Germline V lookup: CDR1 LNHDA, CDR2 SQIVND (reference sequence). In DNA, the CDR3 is TGTGCCAGTAAGATAACAGGGGCAAATTCACCCCTCCACTTT. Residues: CASKITGANSPLHF.

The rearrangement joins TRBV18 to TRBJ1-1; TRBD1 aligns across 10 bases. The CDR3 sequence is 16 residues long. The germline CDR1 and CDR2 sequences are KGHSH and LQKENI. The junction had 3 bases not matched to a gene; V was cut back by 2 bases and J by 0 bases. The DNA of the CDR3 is TGTGCCAGCTCACCAAGGGACAGGGGCATGAACACTGAAGCTTTCTTT. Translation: CASSPRDRGMNTEAFF.

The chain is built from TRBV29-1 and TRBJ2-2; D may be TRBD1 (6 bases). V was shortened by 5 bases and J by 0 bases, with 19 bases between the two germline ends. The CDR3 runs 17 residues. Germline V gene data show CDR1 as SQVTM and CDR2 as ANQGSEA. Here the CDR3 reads CSVRQAAWGTNTGELFF. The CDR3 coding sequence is TGCAGCGTTCGACAGGCTGCTTGGGGAACGAACACCGGGGAGCTGTTTTTT.

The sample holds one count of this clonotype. CDR3 protein: CASSPGAANTEAFF. CDR3 DNA: TGTGCCAGCTCACCAGGGGCGGCGAACACTGAAGCTTTCTTT. The rearrangement links TRBV18 to TRBJ1-1, with D perhaps TRBD1 (5 bases). CDR3 length: 14 amino acids. V was pared by 2 bases and J by 1 base, with 8 bases between. Germline CDR1 and CDR2: KGHSH and LQKENI.

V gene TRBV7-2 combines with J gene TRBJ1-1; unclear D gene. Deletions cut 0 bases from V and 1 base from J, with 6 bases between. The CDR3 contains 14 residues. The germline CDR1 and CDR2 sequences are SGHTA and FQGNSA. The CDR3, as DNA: TGTGCCAGCAGCTTAGCAGGCGGGAACACTGAAGCTTTCTTT. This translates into CASSLAGGNTEAFF.

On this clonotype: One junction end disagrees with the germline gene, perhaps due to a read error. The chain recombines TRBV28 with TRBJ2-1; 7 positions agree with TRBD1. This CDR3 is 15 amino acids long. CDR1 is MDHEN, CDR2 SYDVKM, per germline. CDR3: CASSSPSQGRKGWDF. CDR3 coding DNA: TGTGCCAGCAGTTCCCCTTCACAGGGGCGCAAGGGTTGGGACTTC.

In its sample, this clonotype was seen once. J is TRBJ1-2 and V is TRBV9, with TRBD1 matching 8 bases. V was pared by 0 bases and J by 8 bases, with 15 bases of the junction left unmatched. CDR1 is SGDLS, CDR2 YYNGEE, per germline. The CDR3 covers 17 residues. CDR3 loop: CASSVVVAGGCGWGYTF. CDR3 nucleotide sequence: TGTGCCAGCAGCGTAGTAGTGGCAGGGGGCTGTGGCTGGGGCTACACCTTC.

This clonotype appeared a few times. The CDR3: CASSPTGQGMGGYTF. The CDR3 region has the DNA TGCGCCAGCAGTCCGACTGGGCAGGGAATGGGTGGCTACACCTTC. This rearrangement joins TRBV10-2 to TRBJ1-2, with TRBD1 as a possible D gene (5 bases). This CDR3 spans 15 amino acids. Germline-derived CDR1 and CDR2 are WSHSY and SAAADI. V shed 5 bases and J shed 7 bases, with 20 bases lying between them.

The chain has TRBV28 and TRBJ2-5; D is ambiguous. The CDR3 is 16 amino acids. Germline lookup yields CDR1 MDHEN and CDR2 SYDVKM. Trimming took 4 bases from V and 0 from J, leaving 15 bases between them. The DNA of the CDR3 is TGTGCCAGCAGTTCTAAGGCATGGGCGTACCAAGAGACCCAGTACTTC. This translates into CASSSKAWAYQETQYF. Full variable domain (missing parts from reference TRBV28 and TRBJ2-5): DVKVTQSSRYLVKRTGEKVFLECVQDMDHENMFWYRQDPGLGLRLIYFSYDVKMKEKGDIPEGYSVSREKKERFSLILESASTNQTSMYLCASSSKAWAYQETQYFGPGTRLLVL.

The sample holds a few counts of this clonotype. The CDR3 nucleotides read TGCAGCGTTGAAGGGAGCCCCTTCGAAGCTTTCTTT. It is translated as CSVEGSPFEAFF. The chain is built from TRBV29-1 and TRBJ1-1; D gene ambiguous. The CDR3 extends over 12 amino acids. The V end was cut by 1 base, the J end by 8 bases, with 11 bases between. The germline V gene has CDR1 SQVTM and CDR2 ANQGSEA.

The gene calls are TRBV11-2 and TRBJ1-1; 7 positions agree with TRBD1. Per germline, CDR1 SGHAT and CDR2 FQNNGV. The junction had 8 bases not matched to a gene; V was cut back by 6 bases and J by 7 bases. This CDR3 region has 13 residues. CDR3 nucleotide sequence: TGTGCCAGCAGGATTGACAGGGATGGTGAAGCTTTCTTT. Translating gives CASRIDRDGEAFF.

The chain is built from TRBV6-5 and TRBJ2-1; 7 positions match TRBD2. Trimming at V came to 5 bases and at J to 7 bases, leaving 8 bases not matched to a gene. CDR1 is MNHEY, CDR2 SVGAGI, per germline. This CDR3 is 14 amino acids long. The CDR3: CASSTLGSGNEQFF. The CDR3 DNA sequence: TGTGCCAGCAGTACTCTGGGTAGCGGGAATGAGCAGTTCTTC.

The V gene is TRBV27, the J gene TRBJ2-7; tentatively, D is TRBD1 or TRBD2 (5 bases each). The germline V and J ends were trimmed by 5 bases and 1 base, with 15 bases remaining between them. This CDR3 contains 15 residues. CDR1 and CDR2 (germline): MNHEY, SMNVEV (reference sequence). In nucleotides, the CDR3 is TGTGCCAGCAGTCCCGGAGAGGGACGATCCTACGAGCAGTACTTC. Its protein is CASSPGEGRSYEQYF.

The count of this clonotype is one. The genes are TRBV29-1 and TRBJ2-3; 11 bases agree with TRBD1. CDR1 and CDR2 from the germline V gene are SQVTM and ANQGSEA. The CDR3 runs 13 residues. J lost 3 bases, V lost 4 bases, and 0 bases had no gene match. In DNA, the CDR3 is TGCAGCGTTGGGGACAGGGGGACAGATACGCAGTATTTT. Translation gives CSVGDRGTDTQYF.

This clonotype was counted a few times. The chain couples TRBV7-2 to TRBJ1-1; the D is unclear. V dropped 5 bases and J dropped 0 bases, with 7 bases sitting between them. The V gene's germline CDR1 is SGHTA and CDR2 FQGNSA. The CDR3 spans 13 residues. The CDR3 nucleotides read TGTGCCAGCAGCATCGACATGAACACTGAAGCTTTCTTT. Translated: CASSIDMNTEAFF.

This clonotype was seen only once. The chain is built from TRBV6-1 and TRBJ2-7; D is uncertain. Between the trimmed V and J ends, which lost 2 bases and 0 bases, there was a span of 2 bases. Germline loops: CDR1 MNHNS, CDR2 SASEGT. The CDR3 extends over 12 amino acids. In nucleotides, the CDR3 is TGTGCCAGCAGTGAAAGCTCCTACGAGCAGTACTTC. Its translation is CASSESSYEQYF.

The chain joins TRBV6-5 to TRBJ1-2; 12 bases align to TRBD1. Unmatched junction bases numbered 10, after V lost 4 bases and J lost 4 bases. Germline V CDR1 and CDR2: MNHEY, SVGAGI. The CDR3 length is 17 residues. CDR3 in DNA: TGTGCCAGCAGTTCGTCCCGGGACAGGGGGCTGGGCTATGGCTACACCTTC. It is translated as CASSSSRDRGLGYGYTF.